This is a list of T cell receptor beta chains from one sample in a study of T cell responses to AZD1222 COVID-19 vaccine. Profiling relied on immunoSEQ multiplex PCR, and the TCRdb table lists in-frame clones only, not all of them. The data show 180,000 or so clones, 94% seen once. Sequencing used peripheral blood, obtained on day 0 of AZD1222 vaccination. Every receptor here comes from an adult in good health. CDR3s include the opening cysteine and the closing phenylalanine or tryptophan. Each record gives: clone size, V gene, D gene, CDR3 length, J gene, CDR3 DNA, CDR3 protein. D genes are given only for firm matches. Only some rows state a clone size, as once, few, many or a class for expanded clones.

clone_size: NA
v_call: TRBV2
d_call: TRBD1
cdr3_length: 19
j_call: TRBJ1-6
cdr3_nt: TGTGCCAGCAGTCGACCGGGACAGGGGTTTAGGTCCTATAATTCACCCCTCCACTTT
cdr3_aa: CASSRPGQGFRSYNSPLHF

clone_size: few
v_call: TRBV4-2
d_call: TRBD2
cdr3_length: 15
j_call: TRBJ2-7
cdr3_nt: TGTGCCAGCAGCCAAGATCTAGCGGAGAACTACGAGCAGTACTTC
cdr3_aa: CASSQDLAENYEQYF

clone_size: NA
v_call: TRBV9
d_call: TRBD1
cdr3_length: 15
j_call: TRBJ1-6
cdr3_nt: TGTGCCAGCAGCGTAGCGGGACAGGGGTATTCACCCCTCCACTTT
cdr3_aa: CASSVAGQGYSPLHF

clone_size: NA
v_call: TRBV10-3
d_call: NA
cdr3_length: 12
j_call: TRBJ2-3
cdr3_nt: TGTGCCATCAGCCCCAACACAGATACGCAGTATTTT
cdr3_aa: CAISPNTDTQYF

clone_size: NA
v_call: TRBV5-1
d_call: NA
cdr3_length: 15
j_call: TRBJ1-2
cdr3_nt: TGCGCCAGCAGCTTGGGTGGCCTCCGGAGGGGGGGCTACACCTTC
cdr3_aa: CASSLGGLRRGGYTF

clone_size: NA
v_call: TRBV5-5
d_call: NA
cdr3_length: 15
j_call: TRBJ1-1
cdr3_nt: TGTGCCAGCAGCTCCCCCGGAGGCCCGAACACTGAAGCTTTCTTT
cdr3_aa: CASSSPGGPNTEAFF

clone_size: NA
v_call: TRBV2
d_call: NA
cdr3_length: 13
j_call: TRBJ1-1
cdr3_nt: TGTGCCAGCAGTGAGGAGGCGGACACTGAAGCTTTCTTT
cdr3_aa: CASSEEADTEAFF

clone_size: NA
v_call: TRBV12-3/TRBV12-4
d_call: NA
cdr3_length: 13
j_call: TRBJ1-6
cdr3_nt: TGTGCCAGCAGTTTTACGGTCAATTCACCCCTCCACTTT
cdr3_aa: CASSFTVNSPLHF

clone_size: NA
v_call: TRBV30
d_call: NA
cdr3_length: 17
j_call: TRBJ2-1
cdr3_nt: TGTGCCTGGAGCCCGAGCCTCCTTAGTACGGCCTACAATGAGCAGTTCTTC
cdr3_aa: CAWSPSLLSTAYNEQFF

clone_size: NA
v_call: TRBV9
d_call: NA
cdr3_length: 15
j_call: TRBJ2-3
cdr3_nt: TGTGCCAGCAGCGTAGGTCAGGGTAGCACAGATACGCAGTATTTT
cdr3_aa: CASSVGQGSTDTQYF

clone_size: NA
v_call: TRBV19
d_call: NA
cdr3_length: 15
j_call: TRBJ1-4
cdr3_nt: TGTGCCAGTAGTGCTACAGGGAACCCTAATGAAAAACTGTTTTTT
cdr3_aa: CASSATGNPNEKLFF

clone_size: few
v_call: TRBV12-3/TRBV12-4
d_call: NA
cdr3_length: 12
j_call: TRBJ2-7
cdr3_nt: TGTGCCAGCAGTTTGGAAACCCACGAGCAGTACTTC
cdr3_aa: CASSLETHEQYF

clone_size: NA
v_call: TRBV7-3
d_call: TRBD1
cdr3_length: 13
j_call: TRBJ1-1
cdr3_nt: TGTGCCAGCAGCCTCGGGACAGCCGGAGGCGCTTTCTTT
cdr3_aa: CASSLGTAGGAFF

clone_size: NA
v_call: TRBV7-3
d_call: NA
cdr3_length: 14
j_call: TRBJ1-1
cdr3_nt: TGTGCCAGCAGCTTAACTAGGGGGACCACTGAAGCTTTCTTT
cdr3_aa: CASSLTRGTTEAFF

clone_size: NA
v_call: TRBV13
d_call: NA
cdr3_length: 15
j_call: TRBJ1-4
cdr3_nt: TGTGCCAGCAGCTTAGGGGCCAGAGGAAATGAAAAACTGTTTTTT
cdr3_aa: CASSLGARGNEKLFF

clone_size: NA
v_call: TRBV19
d_call: TRBD1
cdr3_length: 14
j_call: TRBJ1-1
cdr3_nt: TGTGCCAGTAGTATCAACAGGGGGCTTACTGAAGCTTTCTTT
cdr3_aa: CASSINRGLTEAFF

clone_size: NA
v_call: TRBV5-1
d_call: NA
cdr3_length: 14
j_call: TRBJ1-1
cdr3_nt: TGCGCCAGCACCTGGGGGGGCCCGAACACTGAAGCTTTCTTT
cdr3_aa: CASTWGGPNTEAFF

clone_size: once
v_call: TRBV28
d_call: NA
cdr3_length: 12
j_call: TRBJ2-7
cdr3_nt: TGTGCCAGCAGTTTAACAGGGTACGAGCAGTACTTC
cdr3_aa: CASSLTGYEQYF

clone_size: NA
v_call: TRBV5-4
d_call: NA
cdr3_length: 14
j_call: TRBJ2-3
cdr3_nt: TGTGCCAGCAGCAACCGGGGGAGCACAGATACGCAGTATTTT
cdr3_aa: CASSNRGSTDTQYF

clone_size: NA
v_call: TRBV12-5
d_call: NA
cdr3_length: 16
j_call: TRBJ1-2
cdr3_nt: TGTGCTAGTGGTTTGGGGCAGGGTGGGCTCCAATCTGGCTACACCTTC
cdr3_aa: CASGLGQGGLQSGYTF

clone_size: NA
v_call: TRBV6-5
d_call: TRBD1
cdr3_length: 15
j_call: TRBJ2-1
cdr3_nt: TGTGCCAGCTGGAGGGACAGGGAGGTCGGAAATGAGCAGTTCTTC
cdr3_aa: CASWRDREVGNEQFF

clone_size: NA
v_call: TRBV19
d_call: NA
cdr3_length: 14
j_call: TRBJ2-7
cdr3_nt: TGTGCCAGCAATGCCCACGACAGTTCCTACGAGCAGTACTTC
cdr3_aa: CASNAHDSSYEQYF

clone_size: NA
v_call: TRBV6-5
d_call: TRBD1
cdr3_length: 14
j_call: TRBJ2-1
cdr3_nt: TGTGCCAGCAGTCGGGACAGGTTGATCAATGAGCAGTTCTTC
cdr3_aa: CASSRDRLINEQFF

clone_size: NA
v_call: TRBV5-8
d_call: NA
cdr3_length: 13
j_call: TRBJ1-1
cdr3_nt: TGTGCCTGGATAGACAGGTGGAACACTGAAGCTTTCTTT
cdr3_aa: CAWIDRWNTEAFF

clone_size: NA
v_call: TRBV4-1
d_call: TRBD2
cdr3_length: 17
j_call: TRBJ2-1
cdr3_nt: TGCGCCAGCAGCCGTTTCTCGGGAGCGGGAGGGTACAATGAGCAGTTCTTC
cdr3_aa: CASSRFSGAGGYNEQFF

clone_size: NA
v_call: TRBV21-1
d_call: NA
cdr3_length: 15
j_call: TRBJ2-7
cdr3_nt: TGTGCCAGCAGCAAAGGGGGACAGGTATCCTACGAGCAGTACTTC
cdr3_aa: CASSKGGQVSYEQYF

clone_size: once
v_call: TRBV10-3
d_call: NA
cdr3_length: 13
j_call: TRBJ1-3
cdr3_nt: TGTGCCATTCAAAGTTACTCTGGAAACACCATATATTTT
cdr3_aa: CAIQSYSGNTIYF

clone_size: NA
v_call: TRBV10-3
d_call: NA
cdr3_length: 13
j_call: TRBJ2-1
cdr3_nt: TGTGCCATCTTAGGGGAACCCTACAATGAGCAGTTCTTC
cdr3_aa: CAILGEPYNEQFF

clone_size: NA
v_call: TRBV7-6
d_call: TRBD2
cdr3_length: 17
j_call: TRBJ2-3
cdr3_nt: TGTGCCAGCAGCTTAGGTTCTAGCGGGACCAGCACAGATACGCAGTATTTT
cdr3_aa: CASSLGSSGTSTDTQYF

clone_size: NA
v_call: TRBV15
d_call: TRBD1
cdr3_length: 15
j_call: TRBJ2-7
cdr3_nt: TGTGCCACCAGCAGAGACCAACAGGGGGTCCGGGAGCAGTACTTC
cdr3_aa: CATSRDQQGVREQYF

clone_size: NA
v_call: TRBV11-2
d_call: NA
cdr3_length: 12
j_call: TRBJ2-1
cdr3_nt: TGTGCCAGCAGCTTAGTTTCCGGTGAGCAGTTCTTC
cdr3_aa: CASSLVSGEQFF

clone_size: NA
v_call: TRBV7-2
d_call: NA
cdr3_length: 12
j_call: TRBJ1-1
cdr3_nt: TGTGCCAGCAGCTGGGGGAACACTGAAGCTTTCTTT
cdr3_aa: CASSWGNTEAFF

clone_size: NA
v_call: TRBV27
d_call: TRBD2
cdr3_length: 14
j_call: TRBJ2-7
cdr3_nt: TGTGCCAGCAGCTTCAGCGGGAGCTCCTACGAGCAGTACTTC
cdr3_aa: CASSFSGSSYEQYF

clone_size: NA
v_call: TRBV29-1
d_call: TRBD1
cdr3_length: 11
j_call: TRBJ2-7
cdr3_nt: TGCAGCGTAAGGGACAGCTACGAGCAGTACTTC
cdr3_aa: CSVRDSYEQYF